The clone carrying this T cell receptor beta chain was detected ten times or more. This record belongs to a study of early T cells in non-severe SARS-CoV-2 infection. There are 15 residues in the CDR3. Germline values: CDR1 SGHNT, CDR2 YENEEA. V lost 0 bases and J 1 base, leaving 9 bases between the germline ends. Unique molecular identifier tags were affixed to discrete cDNA molecules. Each CDR3 protein is one row after TCRdb ran MiXCR on the 5' RACE reads. The repertoire includes about 32,000 distinct CDR3 sequences, more than 4% of them detected once, and about 6% sits in the top ten. The specimen sequenced was whole blood. The source of this sequence is an adult who was a healthcare worker with PCR-confirmed SARS-CoV-2 infection or an uninfected control (not recorded which). This chain links TRBV11-3 with TRBJ1-1; D is undetermined. DNA for the CDR3: TGTGCCAGCAGCTTAGATGGAAGAGCGAACACTGAAGCTTTCTTT. Its protein is CASSLDGRANTEAFF.